The TCR beta chain described here comes from a study of PD-1 blockade in mismatch repair-deficient tumors. This clone was recorded a few times. Germline CDR1 and CDR2: GTSNPN and SVGIG (reference sequence). V was trimmed by 2 bases and J by 4 bases, leaving 11 bases between them. CDR3 length equals 13 residues. Clones were read by immunoSEQ multiplex PCR, and TCRdb kept only the in-frame ones, dropping some. Of some 48,000 clones in the sample, 81% were seen once. The input for sequencing was peripheral blood, taken less than 21 weeks after starting pembrolizumab. The TCR originated in an adult with mismatch repair-deficient cancer. V gene TRBV30 combines with J gene TRBJ1-1; D is possibly TRBD1 (6 bases). Here the CDR3 DNA reads TGTGCCTGGAGTTTAGGGGGGCCCACTGAAGCTTTCTTT. Its protein product is CAWSLGGPTEAFF.